These 24 T cell receptor beta chains were all obtained from the same sample, sequenced in a study of T cells in Graves' hyperthyroidism and ophthalmopathy. Researchers took RNA transcripts and amplified the TCR beta CDR3 regions from them. TCR CDR3 underwent first-round RT-PCR with the HTBI primer set. TCRdb re-called the multiplex PCR reads with MiXCR, one entry per CDR3 protein. Here the sample spans fewer than 400,000 distinct CDR3 sequences, around 25% being singletons. Sequences were obtained from blood. The receptors were sampled from a man in his fifties or sixties with Graves' hyperthyroidism.

This chain connects TRBV27 to TRBJ2-1; D is perhaps TRBD2 (5 bases). Trimming removed 6 bases from V and 4 bases from J, with 13 bases in between. Looked up from germline, CDR1 is MNHEY and CDR2 is SMNVEV (reference sequence). The CDR3 spans 14 residues. CDR3 DNA sequence: TGTGCCAGCAGCCGCCGGGAACTATACAATGAGCAGTTCTTC. Residues: CASSRRELYNEQFF.

This clonotype has a count of ten or more. The chain has TRBV10-3 and TRBJ2-7; D remains ambiguous. CDR1 is ENHRY, CDR2 SYGVKD, per germline. This CDR3 is 16 amino acids long. V was cut by 0 bases and J by 2 bases, with 14 bases left in between. CDR3 sequence (DNA): TGTGCCATCAGTGAGTCGCAAGCCTCCCCCACCTACGAGCAGTACTTC. Its translation is CAISESQASPTYEQYF.

The chain carries TRBV24-1 and TRBJ2-2; D gene unclear. The CDR3 is made up of 14 amino acids. V lost 5 bases and J 0 bases, leaving 6 bases between the germline ends. Per the germline V gene, CDR1 is KGHDR and CDR2 is SFDVKD. CDR3 nucleotide sequence: TGTGCCACCAGTGTTACAGCGAACACCGGGGAGCTGTTTTTT. Protein product: CATSVTANTGELFF.

The genes are TRBV9 and TRBJ2-1, with TRBD2 matching over 8 bases. The CDR3 is 15 amino acids. The trim removed 0 bases at V and 5 bases at J, leaving 4 bases unmatched. Germline loops: CDR1 SGDLS, CDR2 YYNGEE. The DNA of the CDR3 is TGTGCCAGCAGCGTAGGTACTAGCGGTAACAATGAGCAGTTCTTC. Translation: CASSVGTSGNNEQFF.

The CDR3 sequence: CANYYREGVYSNQPQHF. In DNA form, the CDR3 reads TGTGCCAACTATTACAGGGAAGGGGTATATAGCAATCAGCCCCAGCATTTT. The V and J genes are TRBV12-3 or TRBV12-4 and TRBJ1-5; TRBD1 might be the D (6 bases). The CDR3 has 17 residues. Trimming stripped 10 bases from V and 0 bases from J, with 22 bases between.

The sample holds many counts of this clonotype. The gene calls are TRBV6-1 and TRBJ2-7; D gene ambiguous. Germline values: CDR1 MNHNS, CDR2 SASEGT. This CDR3 spans 13 amino acids. The V end was cut by 5 bases, the J end by 2 bases, with 10 bases between. CDR3 in amino acids: CASSPDPAYEQYF. CDR3 nucleotide sequence: TGTGCCAGCAGTCCCGATCCCGCCTACGAGCAGTACTTC.

This clonotype was counted many times. This chain connects TRBV11-2 to TRBJ2-7; 8 bases are a match to TRBD2. Germline CDR1 and CDR2: SGHAT and FQNNGV. The CDR3 consists of 16 residues. Trimming removed 2 bases from V and 2 bases from J; junction bases left unmatched: 8. CDR3 sequence reads: CASSLFAAGGTYEQYF. In nucleotides, the CDR3 is TGTGCCAGCAGCTTATTCGCGGCGGGAGGAACCTACGAGCAGTACTTC.

The chain employs TRBV18 and TRBJ2-1; 9 nucleotides line up with TRBD2. CDR1 and CDR2 from the germline V gene are KGHSH and LQKENI. Trimming took 4 bases from V and 7 from J; bases not matched to a gene: 14. The CDR3 length is 17 residues. This CDR3 is CASSLQIGQAGGNEQFF. Written as DNA, the CDR3 is TGTGCCAGCTCACTACAGATCGGTCAGGCGGGAGGGAATGAGCAGTTCTTC.

The chain has TRBV27 and TRBJ2-2, with 9 bases that match TRBD2. V dropped 5 bases and J dropped 2; count of bases not matched to a gene: 9. The CDR3 runs 17 residues. Germline CDR1 is MNHEY and CDR2 is SMNVEV (reference sequence). In nucleotides, the CDR3 is TGTGCCAGCAGTGATCGGGGTGGGACTAGCAACACCGGGGAGCTGTTTTTT. This codes for CASSDRGGTSNTGELFF.

In its sample, this clonotype was seen many times. The chain carries TRBV27 and TRBJ2-2; D is possibly TRBD1 (6 bases). Germline V gives CDR1 MNHEY, CDR2 SMNVEV (reference sequence). CDR3 length equals 16 residues. V was pared by 3 bases and J by 5 bases, with 16 bases between. The CDR3 DNA is TGTGCCAGCAGTTTTCTCAGCGCAGGGGCAACCGGGGAGCTGTTTTTT. It yields the protein CASSFLSAGATGELFF.

There are many counts of this clonotype. CDR3 nucleotides: TGTGCCAGCTCCATACAGGGGGGCTCATACAATGAGCAGTTCTTC. Translated: CASSIQGGSYNEQFF. The chain is built from TRBV18 and TRBJ2-1; 8 bases fit TRBD1. The ends lost 6 bases at V and 4 bases at J; junction bases unmatched: 8. This CDR3 comprises 15 residues. The germline V gene encodes CDR1 KGHSH and CDR2 LQKENI.

The chain links TRBV27 to TRBJ2-3, with 9 bases matching TRBD2. The CDR3 consists of 16 residues. Trimming at V came to 6 bases and at J to 0 bases, leaving 7 bases not matched to a gene. Per the germline V gene, CDR1 is MNHEY and CDR2 is SMNVEV (reference sequence). CDR3 region: CASRQLAGLSTDTQYF. In DNA form, the CDR3 reads TGTGCCAGCAGACAACTAGCGGGCCTAAGCACAGATACGCAGTATTTT.

This clonotype occurred a few times. The rearrangement joins TRBV6-1 to TRBJ2-7, with D uncertain. Between the trimmed V and J ends, which lost 2 bases and 3 bases, there was a span of 11 bases. The CDR3 is 14 residues long. Looked up from germline, CDR1 is MNHNS and CDR2 is SASEGT. CDR3 sequence reads: CASSEPRLDYEQYF. In DNA, the CDR3 is TGTGCCAGCAGTGAACCCCGGTTGGACTACGAGCAGTACTTC.

The chain combines TRBV6-6 with TRBJ1-1; no firm D call. CDR1 and CDR2 from the germline V gene are MNHNY and SVGAGI (reference sequence). CDR3 length: 16 amino acids. Between the trimmed V and J ends, which lost 0 bases and 1 base, there was a span of 12 bases. The CDR3 loop reads CASSYSPGKRNTEAFF. CDR3 DNA sequence: TGTGCCAGCAGTTACTCGCCGGGGAAACGGAACACTGAAGCTTTCTTT.

V gene TRBV18 combines with J gene TRBJ2-3, with no clear D. Trimming pared 3 bases from V and 6 bases from J, leaving 10 bases between. The germline V gene encodes CDR1 KGHSH and CDR2 LQKENI. The CDR3 length is 13 residues. CDR3 DNA: TGTGCCAGCTCACCTAGTATCACTGATACGCAGTATTTT. Its translation is CASSPSITDTQYF.

The chain joins TRBV11-2 to TRBJ2-3; D possibly matches TRBD1 or TRBD2 (5 bases each). The V gene's germline CDR1 is SGHAT and CDR2 FQNNGV. V was pared by 6 bases and J by 2 bases, with 21 bases between. The CDR3 sequence is 17 residues long. CDR3 DNA sequence: TGTGCCAGCAGATCCCATTCCGGGACGAAGATCACAGATACGCAGTATTTT. Its translation is CASRSHSGTKITDTQYF.

This chain links TRBV6-1 with TRBJ1-4; TRBD1 might be the D (6 bases). Germline values: CDR1 MNHNS, CDR2 SASEGT. This CDR3 comprises 14 residues. Trimming left V 3 bases short and J 8 bases short, with 13 bases between. DNA of the CDR3: TGTGCCAGCAGTGATGCAGGGGACTTGGAAAAACTGTTTTTT. Translating gives CASSDAGDLEKLFF.

There are many counts of this clonotype. The rearrangement uses TRBV29-1 and TRBJ2-5; D might be TRBD2 (6 bases). CDR3 size: 13 residues. Deletions cut 7 bases from V and 1 base from J, with 13 bases between. Germline V lookup: CDR1 SQVTM, CDR2 ANQGSEA. CDR3 sequence: CSALGLFQETQYF. CDR3 DNA: TGCAGCGCCCTGGGACTCTTCCAAGAGACCCAGTACTTC.

The chain employs TRBV7-2 and TRBJ1-5, with 7 bases identical to TRBD1. Germline V gives CDR1 SGHTA, CDR2 FQGNSA. V was pared by 3 bases and J by 4 bases, with 6 bases of the junction left unmatched. There are 15 residues in the CDR3. The CDR3 spells CASSFRDSPNQPQHF. The CDR3 DNA reads TGTGCCAGCAGCTTTCGGGACAGCCCTAATCAGCCCCAGCATTTT.

J is TRBJ1-2 and V is TRBV7-9; 7 bases are shared with TRBD1. V gave up 0 bases and J gave up 3 bases; unmatched junction bases: 10. The CDR3 is 17 residues long. CDR1 and CDR2 from the germline V gene are SEHNR and FQNEAQ (reference sequence). As DNA, the CDR3 is TGTGCCAGCAGCTTAGCGCATAGCAGGGGGGGAGACTATGGCTACACCTTC. It codes for CASSLAHSRGGDYGYTF.

This clonotype has at least ten counts. V usage is TRBV6-1 and J usage is TRBJ2-7, with no clear D. Germline V gives CDR1 MNHNS, CDR2 SASEGT. The V and J ends lost 1 base and 1 base respectively, with 14 bases between them. CDR3 size: 16 residues. The CDR3 is CASSEDYRVGSYEQYF. In DNA form, the CDR3 reads TGTGCCAGCAGTGAAGATTACCGGGTAGGGTCCTACGAGCAGTACTTC.

The chain employs TRBV9 and TRBJ2-2; D uncertain. The germline V and J ends were trimmed by 4 bases and 1 base, with 11 bases remaining between them. In germline, CDR1 is SGDLS, CDR2 YYNGEE. The CDR3 has 15 residues. This chain's CDR3 is CASSPSSRNTGELFF. For the CDR3, the DNA is TGTGCCAGCAGCCCCAGTAGTCGGAACACCGGGGAGCTGTTTTTT.

The chain combines TRBV6-7 with TRBJ2-2; tentatively, D is TRBD1 or TRBD2 (6 bases each). TRBV6-7 is treated as an ORF (open reading frame) with a function not yet certain. CDR3 size: 15 residues. V was pared by 5 bases and J by 5 bases, with 15 bases between. CDR3: CASSKGGQETGELFF. The CDR3 DNA follows: TGTGCCAGCAGTAAGGGGGGACAAGAGACCGGGGAGCTGTTTTTT.

V usage is TRBV5-1 and J usage is TRBJ2-5; D is uncertain. The CDR3 runs to 14 residues. Trimming left V 0 bases short and J 2 bases short, with 8 bases between. Germline CDR1 is SGHRS and CDR2 is YFSETQ. The CDR3 DNA follows: TGCGCCAGCAGCTTGGTCGTGGGGCAAGAGACCCAGTACTTC. This encodes CASSLVVGQETQYF.